The 15 T cell receptor beta chains below all came from one sample that was sequenced in a study of control samples from healthy donors and cancer patients. TCRdb keeps only in-frame clones here, not all; method: immunoSEQ multiplex PCR. The data contain around 77,000 clones, over 80% of them singletons. The specimen sequenced was blood. Every receptor here comes from a woman aged 60-70 years in good health.

This clone was counted a single time. CDR3 in amino acids: CASSSGTSGYNEQFF. The CDR3 region has the DNA TGTGCCAGCAGTTCCGGGACTAGCGGGTACAATGAGCAGTTCTTC. The chain carries TRBV6-5 and TRBJ2-1, with 12 bases that match TRBD2. Trimming cost V 4 bases and J 4 bases; bases outside gene matches: 2. Germline lookup yields CDR1 MNHEY and CDR2 SVGAGI. CDR3 size: 15 residues.

The chain is built from TRBV11-2 and TRBJ1-4; D is ambiguous. The CDR3 is 15 residues long. Germline values: CDR1 SGHAT, CDR2 FQNNGV. The ends were cut back, 5 bases at V and 8 bases at J, with 18 bases in the middle. CDR3 loop: CASSAFVSPGEKLFF. The CDR3 region has the DNA TGTGCCAGCAGCGCCTTCGTTTCCCCCGGGGAAAAACTGTTTTTT.

This clone appeared once. This sequence joins TRBV28 and TRBJ1-3, with D maybe TRBD1 (5 bases). V gave up 6 bases and J gave up 4 bases, with 13 bases separating them. The CDR3 consists of 14 residues. Looked up from germline, CDR1 is MDHEN and CDR2 is SYDVKM. The CDR3 DNA is TGTGCCAGCAGCCTCTCCAGGGTCGGAAACACCATATATTTT. This translates into CASSLSRVGNTIYF.

The chain uses TRBV18 and TRBJ2-2; 9 positions agree with TRBD2. CDR3 length: 16 residues. In germline, CDR1 is KGHSH, CDR2 LQKENI. The V segment lost 3 bases and the J segment 0 bases; nucleotides outside the gene matches: 2. CDR3 region: CASSPGLAPNTGELFF. CDR3 bases: TGTGCCAGCTCACCCGGACTAGCGCCGAACACCGGGGAGCTGTTTTTT.

The chain uses TRBV10-3 and TRBJ2-3, with TRBD2 matching 8 bases. The CDR3 contains 15 residues. Germline CDR1 reads ENHRY; CDR2 reads SYGVKD. Trimming cost V 3 bases and J 1 base; bases outside gene matches: 3. This CDR3 reads CAISDPAGGTDTQYF. DNA for the CDR3: TGTGCCATCAGTGATCCAGCGGGGGGCACAGATACGCAGTATTTT.

The V gene is TRBV11-3, the J gene TRBJ2-1; the match to TRBD2 covers 7 bases. CDR1 and CDR2 from the germline V gene are SGHNT and YENEEA. The ends lost 6 bases at V and 7 bases at J; junction bases unmatched: 12. The CDR3 is 15 amino acids. This chain's CDR3 is CASSTSRREYNEQFF. In nucleotides, the CDR3 is TGTGCCAGCAGTACTTCTAGGCGGGAGTATAATGAGCAGTTCTTC.

The gene calls are TRBV7-2 and TRBJ2-1, with 8 bases fitting TRBD1. In germline, CDR1 is SGHTA, CDR2 FQGNSA. The V segment lost 5 bases and the J segment 7 bases; nucleotides outside the gene matches: 4. The CDR3 totals 13 residues. The chain's CDR3 is CASSRRTGNEQFF. CDR3 DNA: TGTGCCAGCAGCAGACGGACAGGGAATGAGCAGTTCTTC.

The chain carries TRBV5-6 and TRBJ2-4, with TRBD1 matching 11 bases. Germline-derived CDR1 and CDR2 are SGHDT and YYEEEE. The CDR3 contains 14 residues. The J segment lost 8 bases and the V segment lost 4 bases, leaving 5 bases of the junction unmatched. The CDR3: CASSGGQGVYIQYF. CDR3 DNA sequence: TGTGCCAGCAGCGGGGGACAGGGGGTTTACATTCAGTACTTC.

Comments on this clone: This sample includes further DNA sequences coding for the same CDR3. The chain joins TRBV5-1 to TRBJ2-5; D remains ambiguous. The CDR3 has 11 amino acids. From germline, CDR1 is SGHRS and CDR2 YFSETQ. Deletions cut 0 bases from V and 3 bases from J, with 0 bases between. The CDR3 loop reads CASSLEETQYF. CDR3 sequence (DNA): TGCGCCAGCAGCTTGGAAGAGACCCAGTACTTC.

This clone was seen just once. J is TRBJ2-6 and V is TRBV5-1; either TRBD1 or TRBD2 may fit D (5 bases each). The germline gives CDR1 SGHRS, CDR2 YFSETQ. The CDR3 length is 16 residues. Trimming stripped 6 bases from V and 1 base from J, with 14 bases between. CDR3 nucleotides: TGCGCCAGCAAAGGGGAGTTAGGGTCTGGGGCCAACGTCCTGACTTTC. This translates into CASKGELGSGANVLTF. Full variable domain (rest looked up from reference TRBV5-1 and TRBJ2-6): KAGVTQTPRYLIKTRGQQVTLSCSPISGHRSVSWYQQTPGQGLQFLFEYFSETQRNKGNFPGRFSGRQFSNSRSEMNVSTLELGDSALYLCASKGELGSGANVLTFGAGSRLTVL.

The rearrangement joins TRBV7-9 to TRBJ2-1, with TRBD2 matching over 7 bases. This CDR3 is built from 12 residues. The germline V gene encodes CDR1 SEHNR and CDR2 FQNEAQ (reference sequence). The ends lost 4 bases at V and 10 bases at J; junction bases unmatched: 4. Here the CDR3 DNA reads TGTGCCAGCAGCTCCTTAGCGGGCGAGCAGTTCTTC. Its protein product is CASSSLAGEQFF.

This chain uses TRBV7-2 with TRBJ2-7; D remains ambiguous. This CDR3 is built from 13 residues. With 4 bases removed from V and 1 base from J, the gap between germline ends came to 8 bases. Germline CDR1 and CDR2: SGHTA and FQGNSA. The DNA for the CDR3 is TGTGCCAGCAGCTATCAGAGGTCCTACGAGCAGTACTTC. Encoded protein: CASSYQRSYEQYF.

The rearrangement links TRBV7-9 to TRBJ2-3, with 11 bases lining up with TRBD1. Germline lookup yields CDR1 SEHNR and CDR2 FQNEAQ (reference sequence). The CDR3 contains 16 residues. V was pared by 0 bases and J by 4 bases, with 3 bases of the junction left unmatched. Written as DNA, the CDR3 is TGTGCCAGCAGCTTAGCGCTGGGACAGGGGGCAGATACGCAGTATTTT. Translated: CASSLALGQGADTQYF.

The chain couples TRBV2 to TRBJ2-3, with no clear D. Germline V CDR1 and CDR2: SNHLY, FYNNEI. The CDR3 sequence is 11 residues long. Trimming cost V 4 bases and J 6 bases, with 5 bases left between them. CDR3 coding DNA: TGTGCCAGCAGTGTAGGGGATACGCAGTATTTT. Amino acid sequence: CASSVGDTQYF.

The chain links TRBV30 to TRBJ2-3, with D perhaps TRBD2 (6 bases). Trimming took 0 bases from V and 1 from J, leaving 17 bases between them. Germline V lookup: CDR1 GTSNPN, CDR2 SVGIG (reference sequence). The CDR3 runs to 17 residues. DNA for the CDR3: TGTGCCTGGAGTGTACCTGCAGCGGGCGGGGGCACAGATACGCAGTATTTT. Its protein product is CAWSVPAAGGGTDTQYF.